These 8 T cell receptor beta chains came from one sample sequenced in a study of T cell responses to AZD1222 COVID-19 vaccine. TCRdb's copy holds only in-frame clones and misses some; the assay was immunoSEQ multiplex PCR. The repertoire consists of around 170,000 clones, with about nine tenths occurring once and the leading ten covering 1.5%. The input for sequencing was peripheral blood, taken on day 0 of AZD1222 vaccination. Receptors originate from an adult in good health.

This CDR3 is CATRVLNEKLFF. The CDR3 region has the DNA TGTGCCACGCGAGTCTTAAATGAAAAACTGTTTTTT. The V gene is TRBV28, the J gene TRBJ1-4; D gene ambiguous. Germline V lookup: CDR1 MDHEN, CDR2 SYDVKM. Trimming took off 10 bases at V and 5 bases at J, with 11 bases between the two ends. This CDR3 has 12 amino acids.

V and J are TRBV9 and TRBJ2-5, with 7 bases lining up with TRBD2. V shed 0 bases and J 1 base; nucleotides not matched to a gene: 6. Germline V gene data show CDR1 as SGDLS and CDR2 as YYNGEE. This CDR3 contains 16 residues. The CDR3 DNA follows: TGTGCCAGCAGCGTAGCCGCTAGCGGACTCCAAGAGACCCAGTACTTC. Residues: CASSVAASGLQETQYF.

J is TRBJ1-6 and V is TRBV5-1; D may be TRBD1 (6 bases). The CDR3 runs to 13 residues. The V gene lost 7 bases and the J gene lost 5 bases, with 10 bases spanning the gap. CDR1 is SGHRS, CDR2 YFSETQ, per germline. The CDR3 coding sequence is TGCGCCAGCGCGGACAGAAATAATTCACCCCTCCACTTT. It codes for CASADRNNSPLHF. Looking up the rest from reference TRBV5-1 and TRBJ1-6 gives the full variable domain: KAGVTQTPRYLIKTRGQQVTLSCSPISGHRSVSWYQQTPGQGLQFLFEYFSETQRNKGNFPGRFSGRQFSNSRSEMNVSTLELGDSALYLCASADRNNSPLHFGNGTRLTVT.

The V gene is TRBV6-6, the J gene TRBJ2-1; D is possibly TRBD1 (6 bases). Between the trimmed V and J ends, which lost 6 bases and 4 bases, there was a span of 13 bases. Germline V gene lookup returns CDR1 MNHNY and CDR2 SVGAGI (reference sequence). This CDR3 contains 14 residues. The CDR3 coding sequence is TGTGCCAGCAGGCCCCGGGACATTTACAATGAGCAGTTCTTC. Encoded protein: CASRPRDIYNEQFF.

The chain links TRBV18 to TRBJ1-2, with D possibly matching TRBD1 (5 bases). Trimming stripped 3 bases from V and 3 bases from J, with 8 bases between. The CDR3 length is 13 residues. In germline, CDR1 is KGHSH, CDR2 LQKENI. The DNA for the CDR3 is TGTGCCAGCTCACCGGACAAAGACTATGGCTACACCTTC. Protein: CASSPDKDYGYTF.

J is TRBJ1-5 and V is TRBV6-2 or TRBV6-3; 8 bases agree with TRBD1. V lost 6 bases, J lost 5 bases, and 6 bases stayed unmatched. The CDR3 contains 14 residues. The germline V gene has CDR1 MNHEY and CDR2 SVGEGT. The CDR3, as DNA: TGTGCCAGCAGCTCAGGGGGCTGGGATCAGCCCCAGCATTTT. Translated, it gives CASSSGGWDQPQHF.

This sequence joins TRBV6-5 and TRBJ1-4, with D possibly being TRBD1 (6 bases). The V end lost 6 bases, the J end lost 7 bases, and 18 bases lay between the germline ends. The CDR3 has 15 residues. The germline V gene encodes CDR1 MNHEY and CDR2 SVGAGI. The CDR3 DNA is TGTGCCAGCAGCCACGGTAGGGGGAGTGGTGAAAAACTGTTTTTT. Its protein product is CASSHGRGSGEKLFF.

The chain carries TRBV5-4 and TRBJ1-2, with D hard to call. This CDR3 is 14 amino acids long. Germline CDR1 reads SGHNT; CDR2 reads YYREEE (reference sequence). The ends were cut back, 0 bases at V and 8 bases at J, with 14 bases in the middle. The CDR3 sequence: CASSLELGVGGYTF. CDR3 nucleotide sequence: TGTGCCAGCAGCTTGGAGCTGGGCGTAGGGGGCTACACCTTC.